This T cell receptor beta chain emerged from a study of T cells in Graves' hyperthyroidism and ophthalmopathy. There were TCR beta CDR3 regions amplified from RNA transcripts. First-round RT-PCR of the TCR CDR3 relied on the HTBI primer set. Via MiXCR, TCRdb re-called the multiplex PCR reads, giving one row per CDR3 protein. The sample holds roughly 570,000 distinct CDR3 sequences, about 45% seen once. There are many counts of this clonotype. Per germline, CDR1 SNHLY and CDR2 FYNNEI. The CDR3 length is 17 residues. V was clipped by 7 bases and J by 5 bases; unmatched bases: 14. This sequence joins TRBV2 and TRBJ2-2, with 9 bases identical to TRBD2. The sample was peripheral blood or thyroid tissue (not recorded which). The sequence came from a young woman with Graves' hyperthyroidism. The CDR3 bases are TGTGCCAGCACCCTTTATCTTCCCGCGGGAGGGACCGGGGAGCTGTTTTTT. Translation: CASTLYLPAGGTGELFF. Full variable domain (outside the CDR3, taken from reference TRBV2 and TRBJ2-2): EPEVTQTPSHQVTQMGQEVILRCVPISNHLYFYWYRQILGQKVEFLVSFYNNEISEKSEIFDDQFSVERPDGSNFTLKIRSTKLEDSAMYFCASTLYLPAGGTGELFFGEGSRLTVL.